This is a list of T cell receptor beta chains from one sample in a study of blood T cells in healthy people across ages. TCRdb called the 5' RACE reads again in MiXCR, with one record for every CDR3 protein. The sample lists some 890,000 distinct CDR3 sequences, about 29% occurring once. These data also formed part of another study, on T cells of mothers and their children.

Sequencing used blood. The receptors were sampled from a woman in her 40s in good health. CDR3s leave out the opening cysteine and the closing phenylalanine or tryptophan.

>11|TRBJ1-1|TRBV20-1
SARQGMNTEAF
>14|TRBJ2-7|TRBV20-1
SARDRERGALYEQY
>16|-|TRBV27
ASSLRPGCGTGTYEQY
>14|TRBJ2-3|TRBV3-1
ASSQLRGTYTDTQY
>13|TRBJ2-3|TRBV12-3/TRBV12-4
ASRPLAGGENTQY
>14|TRBJ2-1|TRBV6-4
ASSVVGDSRLNEQF
>12|TRBJ2-7|TRBV2
ASRDGTGGNEQY
>10|TRBJ1-2|TRBV6-5
ASSTWGWGYT
>13|TRBJ2-3|TRBV20-1
SANPRQGATDTQY
>11|TRBJ2-1|TRBV10-3
AISEGLNNEQF
>14|TRBJ2-1|TRBV12-3/TRBV12-4
ASSLRGESSYNEQF
>14|TRBJ2-5|TRBV20-1
SARTSGGIPQETQY
>10|TRBJ2-2|TRBV9
ASSVGPGELF
>13|TRBJ1-5|TRBV12-3/TRBV12-4
ASTTAQGRSQPQH
>11|TRBJ2-7|TRBV29-1
SVEKGSSYEQY
>12|TRBJ1-5|TRBV12-3/TRBV12-4
ASSYLNSNQPQH
>13|TRBJ2-1|TRBV20-1
SARVPGGAGNEQF
>12|TRBJ2-6|TRBV6-5
ASTLRSGANVLT
>12|TRBJ1-1|TRBV20-1
SASDRRRGTEAF
>11|TRBJ1-1|TRBV19
ASSIGANTEAF
>11|TRBJ2-7|TRBV4-1
ASSQECSYEQY
>11|TRBJ1-2|TRBV7-2
ASSLTVRDGYT
>14|TRBJ2-1|TRBV2
ASRRERTGSYNEQF
>15|TRBJ2-5|TRBV28
ATLPSPGQGYQETQY
>11|TRBJ1-2|TRBV5-1
ASYTDRVHDYT
>14|TRBJ1-1|TRBV5-1
ASSLDRGLSGTEAF
>14|TRBJ1-2|TRBV12-3/TRBV12-4
ASSFGLGGTSYGYT
>15|TRBJ2-3|TRBV7-2
ASSSPLEFGGADTQY
>11|TRBJ1-2|TRBV28
ASSNNRVEGYT
>13|TRBJ2-7|TRBV7-2
ASSERISGRYEQY
>14|TRBJ1-2|TRBV4-1
ASSRTPGQGQDGYT
>15|TRBJ2-6|TRBV5-1
ASSHWTPSPGANVLT
>14|TRBJ1-1|TRBV4-3
ASSQDRTGGKTEAF
>13|TRBJ2-2|TRBV3-1
ASSHVGRNTGELF
>16|TRBJ2-7|TRBV6-1
ASSENLNRDRGTYEQY
>9|TRBJ1-1|TRBV2
ASTLRGQAF
>13|TRBJ1-2|TRBV7-3
ASSIGQGTNYGYT
>12|TRBJ2-2|TRBV20-1
SARATRNTGELF
>17|TRBJ1-2|TRBV3-1
ASSQDDRMSGIGNYGYT
>10|TRBJ1-2|TRBV14
ASSQDRQGYT